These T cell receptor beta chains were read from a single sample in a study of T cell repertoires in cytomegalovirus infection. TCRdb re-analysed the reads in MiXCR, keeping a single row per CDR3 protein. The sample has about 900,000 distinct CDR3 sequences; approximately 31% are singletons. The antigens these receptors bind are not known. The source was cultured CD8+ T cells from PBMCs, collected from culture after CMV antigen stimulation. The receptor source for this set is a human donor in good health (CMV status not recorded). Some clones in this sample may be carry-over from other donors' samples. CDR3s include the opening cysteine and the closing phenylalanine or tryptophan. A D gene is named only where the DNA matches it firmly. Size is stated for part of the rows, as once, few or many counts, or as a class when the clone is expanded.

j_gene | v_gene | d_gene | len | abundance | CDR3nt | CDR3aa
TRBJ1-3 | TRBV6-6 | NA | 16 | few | TGTGCCAGCAGTCGACAACAGGCGTACTCTGGAAACACCATATACTTT | CASSRQQAYSGNTIYF
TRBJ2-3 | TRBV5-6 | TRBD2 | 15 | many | TGTGCCAGCAGCGGGGGGGGGGTTTACACAGATACGCAGTATTTT | CASSGGGVYTDTQYF
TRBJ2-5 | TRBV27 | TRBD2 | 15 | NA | TGTGCCAGCAGTTCCGGGACTAGCCTGGGAGAGACCCAGTACTTC | CASSSGTSLGETQYF
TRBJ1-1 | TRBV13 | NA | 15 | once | TGTGCCAGCAGCTTAATGAGGACATTTGACACTGAAGCTTTCTTT | CASSLMRTFDTEAFF
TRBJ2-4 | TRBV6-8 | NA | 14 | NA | TGTGCCAGCAGTTCCCCGTGGTGGGAAAACATTCAGTACTTC | CASSSPWWENIQYF
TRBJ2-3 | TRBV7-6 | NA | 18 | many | TGTGCCAGCAGCTTAGCGCCGGGCGGGGGCCCTCGCACAGATACGCAGTATTTT | CASSLAPGGGPRTDTQYF
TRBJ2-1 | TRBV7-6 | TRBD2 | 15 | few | TGTGCCAGCAGCTTAAATGTCCTAGCGGGGGATGAGCAGTTCTTC | CASSLNVLAGDEQFF
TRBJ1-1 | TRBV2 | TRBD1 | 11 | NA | TGTGCCAGCGCGGACAGGCACGGAGCTTTCTTT | CASADRHGAFF
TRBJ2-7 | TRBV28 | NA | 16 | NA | TGTGCCAGCAGTTTATACGAAGATTCCCCTATACGCGAGCAGTACTTC | CASSLYEDSPIREQYF
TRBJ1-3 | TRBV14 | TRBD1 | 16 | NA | TGTGCCAGCAGCCAAGCCAGGGGGTTTTCTGGAAACACCATATATTTT | CASSQARGFSGNTIYF
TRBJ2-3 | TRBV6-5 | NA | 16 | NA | TGTGCCAGCAGTTATTCGAGACCCCCCGCGGCAGATACGCAGTATTTT | CASSYSRPPAADTQYF
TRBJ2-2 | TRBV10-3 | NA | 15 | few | TGTGCCATCACCGGCGGAGGAGGGAACACCGGGGAGCTGTTTTTT | CAITGGGGNTGELFF
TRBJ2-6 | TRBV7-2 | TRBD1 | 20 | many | TGTGCCAGCAGCTTGGACAGGAGGTCGCATCTCACCTCTGGGGCCAACGTCCTGACTTTC | CASSLDRRSHLTSGANVLTF
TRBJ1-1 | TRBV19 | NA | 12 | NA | TGTGCCAGCCAGTGGGGCGGCACTGAAGCTTTCTTT | CASQWGGTEAFF
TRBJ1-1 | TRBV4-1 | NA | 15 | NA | TGCGCCAGCAGCCAAGAGAGACCTTTGAACACTGAAGCTTTCTTT | CASSQERPLNTEAFF
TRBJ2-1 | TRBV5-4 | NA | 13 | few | TGTGCCAGCGAGGGGGTCCTAAACAATGAGCAGTTCTTC | CASEGVLNNEQFF
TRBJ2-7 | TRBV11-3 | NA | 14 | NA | TGTGCCAGCAGCTTATCCGGACGGTCCTACGAGCAGTACTTC | CASSLSGRSYEQYF
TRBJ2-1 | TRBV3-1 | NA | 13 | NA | TGTGCCAGCAGCCAAGATCCGAACAATGAGCAGTTCTTC | CASSQDPNNEQFF
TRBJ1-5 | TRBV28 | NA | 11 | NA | TGTGCCAGCAGTTTTACTCAGCCCCAGCATTTT | CASSFTQPQHF
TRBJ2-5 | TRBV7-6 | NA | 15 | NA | TGTGCCAGCAGCTTAAGTCGGGGGACACAAGAGACCCAGTACTTC | CASSLSRGTQETQYF
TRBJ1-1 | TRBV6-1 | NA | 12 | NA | TGTGCCACCAGGAGACTGAACACTGAAGCTTTCTTT | CATRRLNTEAFF
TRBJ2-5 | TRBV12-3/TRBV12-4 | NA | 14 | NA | TGTGCCAGCAGTTTAGGGCCGGTCGTTGCGGCCCAGTACTTC | CASSLGPVVAAQYF
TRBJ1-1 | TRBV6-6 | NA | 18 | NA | TGTGCCAGCAGTTACTCGAGGAGGTTCTGGGAAATTGGGACTGAAGCTTTCTTT | CASSYSRRFWEIGTEAFF
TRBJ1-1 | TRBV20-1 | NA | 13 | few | TGCAGTGCTAGAGGTGGGAGGAACACTGAAGCTTTCTTT | CSARGGRNTEAFF
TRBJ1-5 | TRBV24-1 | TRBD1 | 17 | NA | TGTGCCACCAGCGACAGGGGCGGTCGTGGGAGCAATCAGCCCCAGCATTTT | CATSDRGGRGSNQPQHF
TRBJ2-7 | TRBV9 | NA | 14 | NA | TGTGCCAGCAGCGTAGGTCGGACTCCCTACGAGCAGTACTTC | CASSVGRTPYEQYF
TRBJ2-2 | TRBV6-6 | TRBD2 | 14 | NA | TGTGCCGGGACTAGCGGGGGGGCCCCCGGGGAGCTGTTTTTT | CAGTSGGAPGELFF
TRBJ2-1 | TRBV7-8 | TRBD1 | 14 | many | TGTGCCAGCAGCTGGGGCACAGGGGTCGGGGAGCAGTTCTTC | CASSWGTGVGEQFF
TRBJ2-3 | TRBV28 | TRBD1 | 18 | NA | TGTGCCAGCAGCTTAGCCCGAGGGACAGACCCAAGGACAGATACGCAGTATTTT | CASSLARGTDPRTDTQYF
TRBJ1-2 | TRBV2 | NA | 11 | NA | TGTGCCAGCATTCAGTATTATGGCTACACCTTC | CASIQYYGYTF
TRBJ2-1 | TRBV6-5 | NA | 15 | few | TGTGCCAGCAGAACAGCGGCGGAGGGGTACAATGAGCAGTTCTTC | CASRTAAEGYNEQFF
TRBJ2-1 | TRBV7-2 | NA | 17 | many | TGTGCCAGCAGCTCATTCCCCGGAGGGTCGGCCTACAATGAGCAGTTCTTC | CASSSFPGGSAYNEQFF
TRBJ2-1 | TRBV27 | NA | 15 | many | TGTGCCAGCAGTTTCGTCGGCGGGCCCTACAATGAGCAGTTCTTC | CASSFVGGPYNEQFF
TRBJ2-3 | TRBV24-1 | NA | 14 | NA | TGTGCCACCAGTGATTGGGGTGTTCGAGATACGCAGTATTTT | CATSDWGVRDTQYF
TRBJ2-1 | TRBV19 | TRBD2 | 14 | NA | TGTGCCAGTAGCTGGACTAGCGTGGGGCTTGAGCAGTTCTTC | CASSWTSVGLEQFF
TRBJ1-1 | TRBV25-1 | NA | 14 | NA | TGTGCCAGCAGTGAATTGAAGGACCACACTGAAGCTTTCTTT | CASSELKDHTEAFF
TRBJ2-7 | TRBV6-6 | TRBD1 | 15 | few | TGTGCCAGCAGTCAGCCGACAGGGGGCGTATACGAGCAGTACTTC | CASSQPTGGVYEQYF
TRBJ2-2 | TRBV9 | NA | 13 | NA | TGTGCCAGCAGCGTAGGGCAAGCCGGGGAGCTGTTTTTT | CASSVGQAGELFF
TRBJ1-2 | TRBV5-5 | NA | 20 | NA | TGTGCCAGCAGCTTGGCGGGGTCGATTGGACGGGCAGGGAGATCCTATGGCTACACCTTC | CASSLAGSIGRAGRSYGYTF
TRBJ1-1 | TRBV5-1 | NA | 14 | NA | TGCGCCAGCAGCTTCAGGGCCCCGAACACTGAAGCTTTCTTT | CASSFRAPNTEAFF
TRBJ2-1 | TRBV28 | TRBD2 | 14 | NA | TGTGCCACTACGACTAGCGGGGGGTACAATGAGCAGTTCTTC | CATTTSGGYNEQFF
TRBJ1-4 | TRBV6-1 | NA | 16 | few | TGTGCCAGCAGTCCCTACTACGGGACCTCCAATGAAAAACTGTTTTTT | CASSPYYGTSNEKLFF
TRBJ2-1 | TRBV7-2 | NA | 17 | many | TGTGCCAGCAGCTTAGGGCCGTACCGGGACGGCTACAATGAGCAGTTCTTC | CASSLGPYRDGYNEQFF
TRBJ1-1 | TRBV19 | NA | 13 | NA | TGTGCCAGTAGTATGAACCTGGGGACTGAAGCTTTCTTT | CASSMNLGTEAFF
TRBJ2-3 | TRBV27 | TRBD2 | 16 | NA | TGTGCCAGCAGTTCCTTACTAGCGGGAGGCACAGATACGCAGTATTTT | CASSSLLAGGTDTQYF
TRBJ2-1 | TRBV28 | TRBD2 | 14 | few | TGTGCCACTGAGGCGGGGGAGAGCTACAATGAGCAGTTCTTC | CATEAGESYNEQFF
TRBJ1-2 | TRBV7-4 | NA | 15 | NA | NA | CAGLQQVDINYGCTF
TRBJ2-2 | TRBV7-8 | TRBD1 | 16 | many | TGTGCCAGCAGCTTAGTCCAGGACAGGAGGACCGGGGAGCTGTTTTTT | CASSLVQDRRTGELFF
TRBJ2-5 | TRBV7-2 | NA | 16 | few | TGTGCCAGCAGCTTAGCCTCGGCGTCCCTCCGCGAGACCCAGTACTTC | CASSLASASLRETQYF